This T cell receptor beta chain originates from a study of breast tumors, draining lymph nodes, adjacent tissues. One entry per CDR3 protein, called by TCRdb with MiXCR from the multiplex PCR reads. This repertoire shows around 140,000 distinct CDR3 sequences, around 22% found once; its top ten account for roughly 2.7%. The germline gives CDR1 LGHDT, CDR2 YNNKEL (reference sequence). The CDR3 extends over 17 amino acids. V gave up 0 bases and J gave up 5 bases; unmatched junction bases: 8. Axillary draining lymph nodes of breast cancer patients supplied the node samples. Overall study findings and caveats: Findings are consistent with lymph node origin and intratumoral expansion of most tumor T cells.

Regarding this clonotype: The antigen remains undetermined.

The TCR originated in a female donor with breast cancer. Some clones in this sample may be carry-over from other donors' samples. Sequenced material: axillary lymph node tissue. The chain has TRBV3-1 and TRBJ2-5, with 11 bases lining up with TRBD2. CDR3 region: CASSQDYPSGRMETQYF. CDR3 nucleotides: TGTGCCAGCAGCCAAGATTATCCTAGCGGGAGGATGGAGACCCAGTACTTC.